This TCR beta chain was found in a study of CD8+CD57+ T cells in acquired aplastic anemia. Study background: Recorded DNA amounts for sorted CD4+ and CD8+ cells had an average of around 3 ug.

Whoever was chosen for sequencing had shown CD8+CD57+ cell expansion by flow cytometry. No patient had been given any therapy when blood was sampled. Investigators profiled TCR beta VDJ and CDR3 from genomic DNA template. One entry per CDR3 protein results from TCRdb running MiXCR on the reads. The sample lists approximately 220,000 distinct CDR3 sequences; roughly 50% were seen once. On this clonotype: Its target is unknown.

V was shortened by 0 bases and J by 6 bases, with 8 bases between the two germline ends. The length of the CDR3 is 12 residues. CDR1 DFQATT and CDR2 SNEGSKA come from the germline V gene (reference sequence). Findings and limits, study-wide: Researchers reported that CD8+ Simpson's diversity was not significantly different in patients versus controls. Twenty-nine sequences, all CD8+ CDR3, were shared between patients and controls.

V is TRBV20-1 and J is TRBJ1-1; D is unresolved. What was sequenced was sorted CD4+, CD8+, or CD8+CD57+ T cells (not recorded which) from PBMCs. The receptor's source is a human donor with aplastic anemia. The CDR3 DNA sequence: TGCAGTGCTAGAGAGGGTTATCCTGAAGCTTTCTTT. Amino acid sequence: CSAREGYPEAFF.